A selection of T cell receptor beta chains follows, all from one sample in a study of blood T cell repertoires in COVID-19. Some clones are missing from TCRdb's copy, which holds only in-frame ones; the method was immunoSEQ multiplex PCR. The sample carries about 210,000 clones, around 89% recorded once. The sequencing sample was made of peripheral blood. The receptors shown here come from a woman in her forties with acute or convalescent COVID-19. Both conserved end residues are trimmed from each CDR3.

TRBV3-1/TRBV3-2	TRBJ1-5	ASSQAPGPQH
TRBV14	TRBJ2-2	ASSHKGRGETGELF
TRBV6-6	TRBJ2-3	ASSYPSLYTDTQY
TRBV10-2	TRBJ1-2	ASSERDRGYGYT
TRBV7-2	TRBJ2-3	ASSDPTSGLRADTQY
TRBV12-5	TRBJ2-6	ASGLGQRDPLAGSSGANVLT
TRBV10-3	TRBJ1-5	AISDKRDSNQPQH
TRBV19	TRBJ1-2	ASSYHTGTYGYT
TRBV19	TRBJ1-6	ASSSLGQPNSPLH
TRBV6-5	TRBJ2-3	ASSLQHSTDTQY
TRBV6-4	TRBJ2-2	ASSVLAGATGELF
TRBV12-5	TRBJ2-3	ASGLPRGLDTQY
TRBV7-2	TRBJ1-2	ASSRGTGNYGYT
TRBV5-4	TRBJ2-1	ASSFPGLVDEQF
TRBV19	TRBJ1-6	ASNLGGGGSPLH
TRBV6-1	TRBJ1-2	ASSEGPGETYGYT
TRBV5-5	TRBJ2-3	ASSSFPAGTDTQY
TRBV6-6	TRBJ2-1	ASSSAGPREQF
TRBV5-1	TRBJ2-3	ASSTTGTSGGNTDTQY
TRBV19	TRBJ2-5	ASSAGQETQY
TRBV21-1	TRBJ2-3	ASSNVRRGDRGTDTQY
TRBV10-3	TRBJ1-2	AIRADRNYGYT
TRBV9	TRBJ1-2	ASTVQGENGYT
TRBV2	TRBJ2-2	ASHSRGGTNTGELF
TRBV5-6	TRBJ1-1	ASSLGAGIGAEAF
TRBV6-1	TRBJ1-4	ASSEGVYRAEKLF
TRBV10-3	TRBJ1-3	AISDPGQGASGNTIY
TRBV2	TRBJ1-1	ASNDRSLILTNTEAF
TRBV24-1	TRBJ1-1	ATSHPGTEAF
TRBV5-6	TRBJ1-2	ASSPTPRDSNYGYT
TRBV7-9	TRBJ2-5	ASSWTGGSQETQY
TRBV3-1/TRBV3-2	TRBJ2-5	ASVLSAGGARETQY
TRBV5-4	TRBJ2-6	ASTTPRAGGFSGANVLT
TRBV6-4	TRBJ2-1	ASSLQRGSYNEQF
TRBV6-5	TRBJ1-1	ASSRGTTEAF
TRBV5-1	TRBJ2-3	ASSQTPGTELTDTQY
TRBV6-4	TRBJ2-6	ASTRQYPGSSGANVLT
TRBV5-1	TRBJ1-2	ASSSVQGALGYT
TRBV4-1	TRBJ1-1	ASSQEQGGENTEAF
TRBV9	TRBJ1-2	ASSVNTDHNYGYT
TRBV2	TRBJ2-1	ASSEGRGNEQF
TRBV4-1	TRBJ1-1	ASSQRTAGTEAF
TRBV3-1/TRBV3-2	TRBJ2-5	ASSRGGAGVETQY
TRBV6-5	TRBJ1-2	ASSYYQGLYGYT
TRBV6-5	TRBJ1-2	ASGTGVYGYT
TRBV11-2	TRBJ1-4	ASSRRGTGDEKLF
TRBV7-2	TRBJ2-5	ASSLGSVLETQY
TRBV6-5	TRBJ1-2	ASSYSQGGYGYT
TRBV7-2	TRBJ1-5	ASSFGSNQPQH